Listed below are T cell receptor beta chains from one sample, sequenced in a study of lymphopenia after photon versus proton radiotherapy. Produced via immunoSEQ multiplex PCR; TCRdb's table is partial and in-frame only. The table includes about 40,000 clones, just over 85% detected once. This material consisted of peripheral blood, taken from a patient treated with proton-based radiotherapy. The receptors derive from a woman between 65 and 79 years old with pancreatic cancer. Some clones in this sample may be carry-over from other donors' samples. Each CDR3 is given with its conserved first and last residue. Fields, in order: V gene, J gene, clone size, D gene, CDR3 DNA, CDR3 protein. A D gene is named only where the DNA matches it firmly. Clone size is stated in some rows and not others, as once, few, many or a class when expanded.

v_gene: TRBV27
j_gene: TRBJ2-5
abundance: -
d_gene: TRBD2
CDR3nt: TGTGCCAGCAGTTTTTGGGGGAGGGCCCAAGAGACCCAGTACTTC
CDR3aa: CASSFWGRAQETQYF

v_gene: TRBV7-2
j_gene: TRBJ1-2
abundance: -
d_gene: -
CDR3nt: TGTGCCAGCAGCTCGCCGGGGGGCGCTTCGAGGGGCTACACCTTC
CDR3aa: CASSSPGGASRGYTF

v_gene: TRBV5-4
j_gene: TRBJ1-2
abundance: -
d_gene: TRBD1
CDR3nt: TGTGCCAGCAGCTTGCGGCAGGGGGAGAGCTATGGCTACACCTTC
CDR3aa: CASSLRQGESYGYTF

v_gene: TRBV6-5
j_gene: TRBJ2-3
abundance: -
d_gene: -
CDR3nt: TGTGCCAGCAGGGGGGCCGAGGGGAACACAGATACGCAGTATTTT
CDR3aa: CASRGAEGNTDTQYF

v_gene: TRBV28
j_gene: TRBJ2-1
abundance: -
d_gene: -
CDR3nt: TGTGCCAGCAGACAATCGGTTGACGGGCAGTTCTTC
CDR3aa: CASRQSVDGQFF

v_gene: TRBV30
j_gene: TRBJ2-1
abundance: -
d_gene: TRBD2
CDR3nt: TGTGCCTGGAGTGTTCTAGCGGGACCCTACAATGAGCAGTTCTTC
CDR3aa: CAWSVLAGPYNEQFF

v_gene: TRBV9
j_gene: TRBJ1-5
abundance: -
d_gene: -
CDR3nt: TGTGCCAGCAGCGTAGGGGGGGGAGGCAATCAGCCCCAGCATTTT
CDR3aa: CASSVGGGGNQPQHF

v_gene: TRBV5-1
j_gene: TRBJ1-4
abundance: -
d_gene: TRBD1
CDR3nt: TGCGCCAGCAGCCTATCAGGGGGCGCAGGCGAAAAACTGTTTTTT
CDR3aa: CASSLSGGAGEKLFF

v_gene: TRBV6-6
j_gene: TRBJ1-2
abundance: -
d_gene: -
CDR3nt: TGTGCCAGCTCGGCGGGGGGGAATGGCTACACCTTC
CDR3aa: CASSAGGNGYTF

v_gene: TRBV6-4
j_gene: TRBJ2-7
abundance: -
d_gene: TRBD1
CDR3nt: TGTGCCAGCAGTGCCAATGACAGGGTGACCTACGAGCAGTACTTC
CDR3aa: CASSANDRVTYEQYF

v_gene: TRBV14
j_gene: TRBJ2-5
abundance: once
d_gene: -
CDR3nt: TGTGCCAGCAGCCAACAACAGGGTCGGCAAGAGACCCAGTACTTC
CDR3aa: CASSQQQGRQETQYF

v_gene: TRBV15
j_gene: TRBJ1-2
abundance: -
d_gene: -
CDR3nt: TGTGCCACCAGCAGAGATGGAGAGGGGTTAGGGTATGGCTACACCTTC
CDR3aa: CATSRDGEGLGYGYTF

v_gene: TRBV18
j_gene: TRBJ2-1
abundance: -
d_gene: TRBD2
CDR3nt: TGTGCCAGCTCACCACCGAACGGGAGGAGAATTGAGCAGTTCTTC
CDR3aa: CASSPPNGRRIEQFF

v_gene: TRBV19
j_gene: TRBJ1-2
abundance: -
d_gene: -
CDR3nt: TGTGCCAGTAGTAATGGAGGGGGCTACACCTTC
CDR3aa: CASSNGGGYTF

v_gene: TRBV4-1
j_gene: TRBJ2-4
abundance: -
d_gene: TRBD2
CDR3nt: TGCGCCAGCAGCCAAGATGGGAGGGCAAACATTCAGTACTTC
CDR3aa: CASSQDGRANIQYF

v_gene: TRBV5-1
j_gene: TRBJ2-7
abundance: -
d_gene: -
CDR3nt: TGCGCCAGCAGCTACCGGGACGGGGGATCCGCCTACGAGCAGTACTTC
CDR3aa: CASSYRDGGSAYEQYF

v_gene: TRBV28
j_gene: TRBJ2-1
abundance: -
d_gene: TRBD2
CDR3nt: TGTGCCAGCAGACCTAGCGGGAGTAACTACAATGAGCAGTTCTTC
CDR3aa: CASRPSGSNYNEQFF

v_gene: TRBV25-1
j_gene: TRBJ2-5
abundance: -
d_gene: TRBD2
CDR3nt: TGTGCCAGCAGTGAAAGGCTAGCGGGAGAGGGGGAGACCCAGTACTTC
CDR3aa: CASSERLAGEGETQYF

v_gene: TRBV10-1
j_gene: TRBJ2-6
abundance: -
d_gene: TRBD1
CDR3nt: TGCGCCAGCATCCCAACCGGGACAGGGGCCTCTGGGGCCAACGTCCTGACTTTC
CDR3aa: CASIPTGTGASGANVLTF

v_gene: TRBV5-4
j_gene: TRBJ2-3
abundance: -
d_gene: TRBD2
CDR3nt: TGTGCCAGCAGCTTGGACCCGAAGAACGGGAGGGTTGCGGATACGCAGTATTTT
CDR3aa: CASSLDPKNGRVADTQYF

v_gene: TRBV27
j_gene: TRBJ2-5
abundance: -
d_gene: -
CDR3nt: TGTGCCAGCACCTCTAGCCGAGGAGTGGGGGCCCAGTACTTC
CDR3aa: CASTSSRGVGAQYF

v_gene: TRBV30
j_gene: TRBJ2-7
abundance: -
d_gene: TRBD2
CDR3nt: TGTGCCTGGAGTGTTCGAGGGGAGGGCGAGCAGTACTTC
CDR3aa: CAWSVRGEGEQYF

v_gene: TRBV18
j_gene: TRBJ1-2
abundance: -
d_gene: TRBD1
CDR3nt: TGTGCCAGCTCACCCGACGGGACAGGGGCCTATGGCTACACCTTC
CDR3aa: CASSPDGTGAYGYTF

v_gene: TRBV14
j_gene: TRBJ1-2
abundance: -
d_gene: TRBD1
CDR3nt: TGTGCCAGCAGTCGACAGGGGAAGACGAATGGCTACACCTTC
CDR3aa: CASSRQGKTNGYTF

v_gene: TRBV19
j_gene: TRBJ2-3
abundance: -
d_gene: -
CDR3nt: TGTGCCACCTCGAGGGCGGATACGCAGTATTTT
CDR3aa: CATSRADTQYF

v_gene: TRBV10-3
j_gene: TRBJ2-3
abundance: -
d_gene: TRBD2
CDR3nt: TGTGCCATCAGTGAAGGGGCTAGCGGGAGAAGCCCAGATACGCAGTATTTT
CDR3aa: CAISEGASGRSPDTQYF

v_gene: TRBV6-5
j_gene: TRBJ2-7
abundance: once
d_gene: -
CDR3nt: TGTGCCAGCAGTTACCTGGGTGAGCAGTACTTC
CDR3aa: CASSYLGEQYF

v_gene: TRBV27
j_gene: TRBJ2-7
abundance: few
d_gene: -
CDR3nt: TGTGCCAGCAGTTTACGGCCTATATACGAGCAGTACTTC
CDR3aa: CASSLRPIYEQYF

v_gene: TRBV28
j_gene: TRBJ2-3
abundance: -
d_gene: -
CDR3nt: TGTGCCAGCAGAGGAACCCCAATTGATACGCAGTATTTT
CDR3aa: CASRGTPIDTQYF

v_gene: TRBV7-9
j_gene: TRBJ2-7
abundance: -
d_gene: TRBD1
CDR3nt: TGTGCCAGCAGCTTAGTGTCTCCAGGGGGCTTGACCTACGAGCAGTACTTC
CDR3aa: CASSLVSPGGLTYEQYF

v_gene: TRBV14
j_gene: TRBJ2-5
abundance: -
d_gene: -
CDR3nt: TGTGCCAGCAGCTCCCAGACAGGAGAGACCCAGTACTTC
CDR3aa: CASSSQTGETQYF

v_gene: TRBV5-6
j_gene: TRBJ1-4
abundance: -
d_gene: TRBD1
CDR3nt: TGTGCCAGCAGCTTTTCCGGGGAGAACAGGGGAAAACTGTTTTTT
CDR3aa: CASSFSGENRGKLFF

v_gene: TRBV7-8
j_gene: TRBJ1-1
abundance: few
d_gene: -
CDR3nt: TGTGCCAGCAGCCCTACAGGGAACACTGAAGCTTTCTTT
CDR3aa: CASSPTGNTEAFF

v_gene: TRBV7-9
j_gene: TRBJ1-1
abundance: -
d_gene: -
CDR3nt: TGTGCCAGCAGCTTAGTCTCGACTGAAGCTTTCTTT
CDR3aa: CASSLVSTEAFF